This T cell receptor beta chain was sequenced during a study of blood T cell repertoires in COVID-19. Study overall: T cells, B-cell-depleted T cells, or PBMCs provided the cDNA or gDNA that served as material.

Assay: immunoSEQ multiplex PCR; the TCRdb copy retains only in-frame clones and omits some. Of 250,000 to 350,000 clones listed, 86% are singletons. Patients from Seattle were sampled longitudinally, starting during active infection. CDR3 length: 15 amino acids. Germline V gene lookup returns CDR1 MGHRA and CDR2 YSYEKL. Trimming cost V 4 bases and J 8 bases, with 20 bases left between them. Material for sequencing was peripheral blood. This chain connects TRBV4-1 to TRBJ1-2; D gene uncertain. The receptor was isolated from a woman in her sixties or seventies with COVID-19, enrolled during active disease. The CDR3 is CASSPNEAAAGGYTF. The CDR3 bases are TGCGCCAGCAGCCCAAACGAGGCGGCCGCCGGGGGCTACACCTTC.